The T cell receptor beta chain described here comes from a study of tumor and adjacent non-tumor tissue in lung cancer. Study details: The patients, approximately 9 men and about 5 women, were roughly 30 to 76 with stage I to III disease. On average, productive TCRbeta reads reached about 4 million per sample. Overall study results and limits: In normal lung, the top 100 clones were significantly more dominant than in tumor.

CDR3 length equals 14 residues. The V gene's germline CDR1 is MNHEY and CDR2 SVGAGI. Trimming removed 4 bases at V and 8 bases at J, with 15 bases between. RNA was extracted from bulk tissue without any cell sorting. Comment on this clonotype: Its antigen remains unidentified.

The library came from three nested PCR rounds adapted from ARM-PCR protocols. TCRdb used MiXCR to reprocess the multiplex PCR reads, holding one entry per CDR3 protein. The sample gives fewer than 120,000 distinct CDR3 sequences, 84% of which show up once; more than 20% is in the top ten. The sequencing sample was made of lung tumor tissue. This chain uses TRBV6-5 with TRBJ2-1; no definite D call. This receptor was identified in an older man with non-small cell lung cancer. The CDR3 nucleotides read TGTGCCAGCAGTTTCCGGAATAGCATCGATGAGCAGTTCTTC. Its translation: CASSFRNSIDEQFF.